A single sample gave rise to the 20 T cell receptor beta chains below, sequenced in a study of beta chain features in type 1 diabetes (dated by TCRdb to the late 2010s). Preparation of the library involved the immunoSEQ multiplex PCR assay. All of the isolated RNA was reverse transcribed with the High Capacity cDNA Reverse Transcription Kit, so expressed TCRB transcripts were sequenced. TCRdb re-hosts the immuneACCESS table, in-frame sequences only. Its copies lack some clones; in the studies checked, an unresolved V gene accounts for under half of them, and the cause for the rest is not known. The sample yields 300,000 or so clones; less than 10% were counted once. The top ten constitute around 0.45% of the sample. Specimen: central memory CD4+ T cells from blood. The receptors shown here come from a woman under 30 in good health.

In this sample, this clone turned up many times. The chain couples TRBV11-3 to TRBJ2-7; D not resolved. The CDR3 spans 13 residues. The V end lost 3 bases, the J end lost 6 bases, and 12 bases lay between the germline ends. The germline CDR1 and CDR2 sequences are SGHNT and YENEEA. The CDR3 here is CASSFTPGSEQYF. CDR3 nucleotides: TGTGCCAGCAGCTTCACACCCGGCTCCGAGCAGTACTTC.

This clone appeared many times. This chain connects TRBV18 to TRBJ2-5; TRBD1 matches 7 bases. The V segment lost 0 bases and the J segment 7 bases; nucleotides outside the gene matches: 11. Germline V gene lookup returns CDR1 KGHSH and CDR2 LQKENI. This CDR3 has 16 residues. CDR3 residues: CASSPPGQDMVGTQYF. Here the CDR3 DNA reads TGTGCCAGCTCACCACCCGGACAGGATATGGTCGGGACCCAGTACTTC.

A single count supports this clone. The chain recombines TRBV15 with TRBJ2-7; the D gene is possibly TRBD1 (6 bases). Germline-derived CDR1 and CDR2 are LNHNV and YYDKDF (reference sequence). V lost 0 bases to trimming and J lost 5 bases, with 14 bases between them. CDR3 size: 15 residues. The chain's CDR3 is CATSRDKSGDHEQYF. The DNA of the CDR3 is TGTGCCACCAGCAGAGATAAATCAGGGGATCACGAGCAGTACTTC.

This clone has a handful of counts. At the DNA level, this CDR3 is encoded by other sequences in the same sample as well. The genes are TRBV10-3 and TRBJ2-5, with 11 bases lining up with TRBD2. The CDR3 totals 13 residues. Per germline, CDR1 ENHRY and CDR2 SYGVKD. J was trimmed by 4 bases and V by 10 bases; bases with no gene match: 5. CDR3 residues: CATLAGVGETQYF. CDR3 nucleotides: TGTGCCACACTAGCGGGAGTTGGAGAGACCCAGTACTTC.

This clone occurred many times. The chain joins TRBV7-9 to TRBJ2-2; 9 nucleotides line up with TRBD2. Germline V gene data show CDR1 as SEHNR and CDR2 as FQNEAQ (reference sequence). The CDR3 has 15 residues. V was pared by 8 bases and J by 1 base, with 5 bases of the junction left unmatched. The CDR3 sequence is CASARTSVNTGELFF. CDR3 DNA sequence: TGTGCCAGCGCAAGGACTAGCGTGAACACCGGGGAGCTGTTTTTT.

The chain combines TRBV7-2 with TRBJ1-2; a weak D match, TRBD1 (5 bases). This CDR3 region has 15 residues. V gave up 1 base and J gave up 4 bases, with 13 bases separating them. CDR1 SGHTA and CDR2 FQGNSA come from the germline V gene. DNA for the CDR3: TGTGCCAGCAGCTTAGTCCAGGGCGGTGCCTATGGCTACACCTTC. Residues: CASSLVQGGAYGYTF.

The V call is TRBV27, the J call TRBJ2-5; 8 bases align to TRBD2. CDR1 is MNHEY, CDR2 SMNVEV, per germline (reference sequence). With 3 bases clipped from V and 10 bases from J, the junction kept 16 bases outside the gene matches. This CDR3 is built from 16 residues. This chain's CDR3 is CASSFPPGTSVGFQYF. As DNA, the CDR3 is TGTGCCAGCAGTTTCCCCCCCGGGACTAGTGTTGGGTTCCAGTACTTC.

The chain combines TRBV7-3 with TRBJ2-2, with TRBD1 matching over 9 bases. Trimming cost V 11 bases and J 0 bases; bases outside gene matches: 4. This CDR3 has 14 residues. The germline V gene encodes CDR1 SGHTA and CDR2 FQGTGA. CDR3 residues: CASRQGANTGELFF. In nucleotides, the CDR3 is TGTGCCTCTCGACAGGGGGCGAACACCGGGGAGCTGTTTTTT.

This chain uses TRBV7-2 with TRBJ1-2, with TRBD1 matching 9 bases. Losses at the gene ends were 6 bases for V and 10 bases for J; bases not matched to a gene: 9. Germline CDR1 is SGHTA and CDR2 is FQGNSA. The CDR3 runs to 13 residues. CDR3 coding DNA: TGTGCCAGCAGGGGGGACAGGGTGGGTTTCTACACCTTC. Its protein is CASRGDRVGFYTF.

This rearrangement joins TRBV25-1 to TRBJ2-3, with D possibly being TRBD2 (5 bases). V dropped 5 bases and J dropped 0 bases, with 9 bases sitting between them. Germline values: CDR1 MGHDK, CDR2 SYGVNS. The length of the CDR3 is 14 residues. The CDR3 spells CASSRAGSTDTQYF. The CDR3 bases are TGTGCCAGCAGTCGGGCGGGCAGCACAGATACGCAGTATTTT.

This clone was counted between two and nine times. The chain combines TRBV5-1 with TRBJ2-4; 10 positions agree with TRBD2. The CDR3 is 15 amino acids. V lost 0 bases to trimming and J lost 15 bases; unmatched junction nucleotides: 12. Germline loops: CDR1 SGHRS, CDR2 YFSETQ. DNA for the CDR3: TGCGCCAGCAGCTTGGCCGCAGGACTAGCGGAGTTGCGGTACTTC. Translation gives CASSLAAGLAELRYF.

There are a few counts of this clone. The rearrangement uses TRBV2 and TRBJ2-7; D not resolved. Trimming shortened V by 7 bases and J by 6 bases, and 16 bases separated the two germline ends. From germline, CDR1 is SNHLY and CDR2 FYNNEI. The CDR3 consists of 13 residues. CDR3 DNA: TGTGCCAGCACGATTGCAGGTCCGTCCGAGCAGTACTTC. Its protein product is CASTIAGPSEQYF.

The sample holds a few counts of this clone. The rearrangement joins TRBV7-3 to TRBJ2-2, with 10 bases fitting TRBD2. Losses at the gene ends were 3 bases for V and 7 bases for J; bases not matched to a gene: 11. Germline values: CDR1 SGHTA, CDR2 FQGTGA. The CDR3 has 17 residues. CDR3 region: CASSLRGAGGPHGELFF. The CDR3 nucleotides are TGTGCCAGCAGCTTGCGGGGAGCGGGAGGGCCTCACGGGGAGCTGTTTTTT.

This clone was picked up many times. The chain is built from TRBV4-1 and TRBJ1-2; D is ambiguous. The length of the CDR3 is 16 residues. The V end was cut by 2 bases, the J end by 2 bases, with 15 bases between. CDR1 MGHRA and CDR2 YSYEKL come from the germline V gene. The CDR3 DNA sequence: TGCGCCAGCAGCCAACAGGACCTCTTCGTGAACTATGGCTACACCTTC. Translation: CASSQQDLFVNYGYTF.

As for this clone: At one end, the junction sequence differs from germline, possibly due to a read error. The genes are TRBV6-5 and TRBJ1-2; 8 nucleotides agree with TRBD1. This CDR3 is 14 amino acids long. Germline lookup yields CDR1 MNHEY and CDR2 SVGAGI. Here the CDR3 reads CAISEDRDVYGYTF. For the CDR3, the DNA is TGTGCCATCAGTGAGGACAGGGACGTTTATGGCTACACCTTC.

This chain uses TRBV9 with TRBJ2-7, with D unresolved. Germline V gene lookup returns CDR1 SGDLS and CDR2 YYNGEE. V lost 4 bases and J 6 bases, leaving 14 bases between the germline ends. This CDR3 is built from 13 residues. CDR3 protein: CASSPIVFGEQYF. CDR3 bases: TGTGCCAGCAGCCCGATAGTCTTTGGCGAGCAGTACTTC. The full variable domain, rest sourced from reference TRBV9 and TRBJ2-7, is DSGVTQTPKHLITATGQRVTLRCSPRSGDLSVYWYQQSLDQGLQFLIQYYNGEERAKGNILERFSAQQFPDLHSELNLSSLELGDSALYFCASSPIVFGEQYFGPGTRLTVT.

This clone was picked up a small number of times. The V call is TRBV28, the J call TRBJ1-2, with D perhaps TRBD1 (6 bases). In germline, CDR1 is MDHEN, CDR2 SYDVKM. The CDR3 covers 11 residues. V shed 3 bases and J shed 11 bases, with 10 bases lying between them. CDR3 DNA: TGTGCCAGCAGTTTTACAGGGCGGTACACCTTC. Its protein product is CASSFTGRYTF.

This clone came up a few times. The CDR3 DNA sequence: TGTGCCAGCAGCAATCAGGTCCTCTATGGCTACACCTTC. It translates to CASSNQVLYGYTF. The chain uses TRBV21-1 and TRBJ1-2; TRBD1 is the table's D call and was not checked against the DNA. TRBV21-1 is noted as a pseudogene. There are 13 residues in the CDR3.

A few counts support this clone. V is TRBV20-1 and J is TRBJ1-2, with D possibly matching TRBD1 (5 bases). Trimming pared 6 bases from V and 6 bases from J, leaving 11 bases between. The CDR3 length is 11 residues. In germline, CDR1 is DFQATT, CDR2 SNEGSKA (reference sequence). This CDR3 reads CSAAPGNGYTF. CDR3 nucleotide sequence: TGCAGTGCAGCCCCAGGGAATGGCTACACCTTC.

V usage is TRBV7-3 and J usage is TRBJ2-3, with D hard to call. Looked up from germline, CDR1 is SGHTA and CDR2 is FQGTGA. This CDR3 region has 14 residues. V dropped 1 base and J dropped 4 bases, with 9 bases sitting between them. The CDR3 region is CASSLNGQPDTQYF. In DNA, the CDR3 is TGTGCCAGCAGCTTAAATGGCCAGCCAGATACGCAGTATTTT.